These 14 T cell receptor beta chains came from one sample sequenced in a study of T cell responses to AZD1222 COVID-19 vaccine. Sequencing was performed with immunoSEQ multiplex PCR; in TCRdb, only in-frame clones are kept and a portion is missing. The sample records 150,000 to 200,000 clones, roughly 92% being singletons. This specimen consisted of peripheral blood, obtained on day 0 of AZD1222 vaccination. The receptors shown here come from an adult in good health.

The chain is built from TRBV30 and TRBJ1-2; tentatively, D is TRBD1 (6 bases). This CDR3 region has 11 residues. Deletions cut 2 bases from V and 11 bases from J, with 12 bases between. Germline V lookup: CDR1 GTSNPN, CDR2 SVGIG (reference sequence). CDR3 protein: CAWSPTGWYTF. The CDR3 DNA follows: TGTGCCTGGAGTCCCACAGGGTGGTACACCTTC.

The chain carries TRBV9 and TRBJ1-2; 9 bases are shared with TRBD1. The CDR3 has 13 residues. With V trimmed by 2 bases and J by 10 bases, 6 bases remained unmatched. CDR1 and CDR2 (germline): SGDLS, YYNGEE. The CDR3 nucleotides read TGTGCCAGCAGCGTTAGGGACAGGGAACCCTACACCTTC. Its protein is CASSVRDREPYTF.

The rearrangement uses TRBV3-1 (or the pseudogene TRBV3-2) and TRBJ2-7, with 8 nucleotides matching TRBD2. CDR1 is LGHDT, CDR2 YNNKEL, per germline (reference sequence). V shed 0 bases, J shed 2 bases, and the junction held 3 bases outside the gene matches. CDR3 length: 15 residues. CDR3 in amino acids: CASSQEREAPYEQYF. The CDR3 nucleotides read TGTGCCAGCAGCCAAGAGCGGGAGGCCCCCTACGAGCAGTACTTC.

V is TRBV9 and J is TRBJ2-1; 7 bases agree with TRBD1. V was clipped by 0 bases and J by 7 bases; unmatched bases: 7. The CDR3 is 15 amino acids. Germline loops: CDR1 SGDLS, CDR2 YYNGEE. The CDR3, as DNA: TGTGCCAGCAGCGTAGGGGACAGTAAAAGGAATGAGCAGTTCTTC. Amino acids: CASSVGDSKRNEQFF.

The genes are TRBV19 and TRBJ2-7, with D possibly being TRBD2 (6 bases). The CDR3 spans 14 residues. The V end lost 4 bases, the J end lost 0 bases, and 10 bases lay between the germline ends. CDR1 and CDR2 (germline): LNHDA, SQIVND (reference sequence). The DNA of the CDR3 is TGTGCCAGTAGTAGCGGCGGGACCTCCTACGAGCAGTACTTC. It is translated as CASSSGGTSYEQYF.

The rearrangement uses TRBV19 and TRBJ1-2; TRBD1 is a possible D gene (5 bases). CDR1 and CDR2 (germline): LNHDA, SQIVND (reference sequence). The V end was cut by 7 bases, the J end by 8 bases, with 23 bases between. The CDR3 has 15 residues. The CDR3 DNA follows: TGTGCCAGTATCCGGCGAGGGGCAATTCTAGAAGGCTACACCTTC. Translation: CASIRRGAILEGYTF.

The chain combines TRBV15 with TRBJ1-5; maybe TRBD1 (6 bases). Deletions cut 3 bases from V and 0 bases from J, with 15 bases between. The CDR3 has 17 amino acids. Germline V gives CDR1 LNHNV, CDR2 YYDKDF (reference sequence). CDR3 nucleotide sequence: TGTGCCACCAGCAGCGAAAGGACAGCTTATAGCAATCAGCCCCAGCATTTT. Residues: CATSSERTAYSNQPQHF.

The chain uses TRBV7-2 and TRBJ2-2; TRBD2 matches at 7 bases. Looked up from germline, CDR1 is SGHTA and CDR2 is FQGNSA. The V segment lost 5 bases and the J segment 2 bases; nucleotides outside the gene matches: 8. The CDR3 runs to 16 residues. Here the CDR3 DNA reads TGTGCCAGCAGCCAAAGGGCTAGCGGAAACACCGGGGAGCTGTTTTTT. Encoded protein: CASSQRASGNTGELFF.

The CDR3 DNA reads TGTGCCAGCAGCCGACTAGCGGGAAAATACGAGCAGTACTTC. Translated: CASSRLAGKYEQYF. This chain links TRBV3-1 (or the pseudogene TRBV3-2) with TRBJ2-7; TRBD2 matches at 11 bases. CDR3 length equals 14 residues. Germline values: CDR1 LGHDT, CDR2 YNNKEL (reference sequence). The V segment lost 4 bases and the J segment 4 bases; nucleotides outside the gene matches: 3.

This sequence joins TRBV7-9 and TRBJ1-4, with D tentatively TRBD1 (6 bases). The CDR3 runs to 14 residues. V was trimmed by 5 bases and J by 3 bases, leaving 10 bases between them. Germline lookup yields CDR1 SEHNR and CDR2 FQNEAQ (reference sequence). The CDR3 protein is CASSPGVANEKLFF. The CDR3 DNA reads TGTGCCAGCAGCCCAGGGGTGGCTAATGAAAAACTGTTTTTT.

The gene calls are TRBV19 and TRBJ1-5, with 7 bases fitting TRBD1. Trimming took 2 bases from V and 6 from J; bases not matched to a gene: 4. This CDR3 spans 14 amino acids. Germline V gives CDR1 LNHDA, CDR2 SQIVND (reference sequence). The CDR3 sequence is CASSITGDAQPQHF. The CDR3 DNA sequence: TGTGCCAGTAGTATAACAGGGGACGCTCAGCCCCAGCATTTT. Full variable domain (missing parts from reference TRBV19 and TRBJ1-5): DGGITQSPKYLFRKEGQNVTLSCEQNLNHDAMYWYRQDPGQGLRLIYYSQIVNDFQKGDIAEGYSVSREKKESFPLTVTSAQKNPTAFYLCASSITGDAQPQHFGDGTRLSIL.

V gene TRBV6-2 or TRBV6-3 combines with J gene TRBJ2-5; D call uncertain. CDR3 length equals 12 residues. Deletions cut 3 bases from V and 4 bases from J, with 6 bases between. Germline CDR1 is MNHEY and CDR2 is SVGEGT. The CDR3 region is CASSYVLETQYF. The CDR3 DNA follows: TGTGCCAGCAGTTATGTTCTAGAGACCCAGTACTTC.

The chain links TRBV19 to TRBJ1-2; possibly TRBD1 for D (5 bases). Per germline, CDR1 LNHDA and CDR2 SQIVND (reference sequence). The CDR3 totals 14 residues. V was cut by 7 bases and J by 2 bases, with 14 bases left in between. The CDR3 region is CASTWGGPNYGYTF. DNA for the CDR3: TGTGCCAGTACCTGGGGGGGTCCCAACTATGGCTACACCTTC.

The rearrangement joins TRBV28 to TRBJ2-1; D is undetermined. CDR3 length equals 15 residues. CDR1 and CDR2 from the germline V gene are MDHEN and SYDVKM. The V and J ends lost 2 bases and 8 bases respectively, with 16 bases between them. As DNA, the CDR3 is TGTGCCAGCAGTTTAAGCAGGTCAGGTCGGGATGAGCAGTTCTTC. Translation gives CASSLSRSGRDEQFF.